The sequence of this T cell receptor (beta chain) was determined in a study of cytomegalovirus exposure and HLA in healthy donors. The overall study: Earlier findings included some 100 million unique TCR beta sequences obtained from 150 million to 200 million T cells. Study findings and constraints: The classifier was said to identify cytomegalovirus status with high specificity and sensitivity.

The CDR3 extends over 17 amino acids. The germline gives CDR1 MGHRA, CDR2 YSYEKL. V was clipped by 0 bases and J by 7 bases; unmatched bases: 9. Though probably carrying unrecorded immune exposures, donors were nominally healthy at sampling. In the case of this clone: Its target is unknown.

PCR involved 60 Vbeta and 13 Jbeta primers. Sequencing used immunoSEQ multiplex PCR; TCRdb keeps in-frame clones, though not all of them. The table lists 150,000 to 250,000 clones, 82% of them singletons. The receptor comes from a woman aged 45-59 years in good health and CMV-seropositive. V and J are TRBV4-1 and TRBJ2-1, with 10 bases that match TRBD2. The material sequenced was PBMCs. DNA of the CDR3: TGCGCCAGCAGCCAAGATGGAACTAGCGGGGAGTGGAATGAGCAGTTCTTC. Encoded protein: CASSQDGTSGEWNEQFF.